What follows describes a single T cell receptor (beta chain). This clonotype was observed at least ten times. Its antigen has not been determined. Within one base of it there is no much larger clone, and no base qualities were kept. Stable Graves' hyperthyroidism was defined as no progression to ophthalmopathy during 18 months of follow-up. Hyperthyroidism patients were newly diagnosed, had a disease duration of under 2 months, and were aged 18 to 65 years. Exclusion was applied to patients with uncontrolled infections, other autoimmune diseases, pregnancy or lactation. Clinical symptoms, serum thyroxine and TRAb, thyroid ultrasound, and orbital computed tomography formed the basis for the diagnoses. PBMCs were isolated from 8 to 10 ml of fresh peripheral blood by Ficoll-Paque density gradient centrifugation. Trizol reagent was used to extract total RNA, and RNA quality was then checked on an Agilent 2100 Bioanalyzer.

The data derive from a study of T cells in Graves' hyperthyroidism and ophthalmopathy (dated by TCRdb to about 2019). About the full investigation: Peripheral blood was sampled at the time of initial diagnosis, prior to any treatment. TCR V-J signatures able to tell the groups apart were searched for in a discovery cohort of some 100 patients, of whom over 40 had Graves' ophthalmopathy and 57 had stable Graves' hyperthyroidism. Whether ophthalmopathy could be predicted prospectively was tested in an independent validation cohort made up of roughly 19 hyperthyroidism patients plus 17 patients who later progressed to ophthalmopathy. The 100 or so discovery patients were randomly divided into training and test sets at a 7:3 ratio. The study also compared thyroid tissue and blood T-cell repertoires from 6 or 7 Graves' hyperthyroidism patients. Once sampling was done, hyperthyroidism patients were given methimazole at a starting dose of 30 mg daily, whereas ophthalmopathy patients were given high-dose intravenous methylprednisolone. According to the paper, TCR Vbeta CDR3 sequencing was carried out on more than 120 peripheral blood samples, which came from 40 to 45 ophthalmopathy, under 85 hyperthyroidism and 17 progressor patients.

Study-wide findings and limitations: Most expanded thyroid clonotypes (frequency above 0.001) were also detected in blood, suggesting blood repertoires may reflect thyroid immune responses. In validation, the model predicted progression to ophthalmopathy with just under 71% sensitivity and 72% to 85% specificity, a median of about 6.7 months before onset. No statistical method was used to set the sample size in advance, and investigators knew the group allocation. In cross-validation, a model built on a 13 V-J signature told ophthalmopathy apart from stable hyperthyroidism with roughly 87% sensitivity and roughly 81% specificity, and in testing the same model reached 80%/75%.

Reading the germline V gene gives CDR1 SGHTA and CDR2 FQGTGA. From cysteine to phenylalanine, the CDR3 is 14 amino acids long. The read is trimmed to its CDR3 DNA, 42 bases read in frame from base 1. V loses 10 bases, J loses 4 bases, and the germline ends lie 16 bases apart. Amplification of TCR beta CDR3 regions was carried out from RNA transcripts. A first-round RT-PCR of the TCR CDR3 used the HTBI primer set with the Qiagen OneStep RT-PCR kit. The libraries were constructed in a second round of multiplex PCR and then size-selected and purified. Libraries were sequenced paired-end with 100 bp reads on an Illumina HiSeq2000. In the source study's methods: SOAPnuke was used to process the raw data, throwing out any read that contained adapters or uncalled bases, had a mean Phred below 15, or lacked an exact constant-primer or identifier match. High-quality paired reads were merged using COPE v1.2.5, and each unique nucleotide sequence was defined as a clonotype. Clonotypes were aligned to IMGT TRBV, TRBD and TRBJ reference segments using MiTCR v1.1. Only V-J combinations with frequency above 0.0001, covering roughly 99% of repertoires, were analysed. The TCS score was defined as the ratio of F50 (clonal expansion) to E x V (chaos), calculated using BLOSUM62-based TCRdist between CDR3 peptides within each V-J. Welch's t-statistics and random forest reduced around 520 V-J features to 13, which were used in a naive Bayes classifier (R e1071). TCRdb reanalyzed the raw reads on its own, using fastp at Q25 for trimming and MiXCR for clone calling, and kept in-frame beta chains. CDR3 protein duplicates are merged, each entry listing the most common genes and DNA. The V and J calls come from TCRdb's annotation, not from the publication. Across this sample there are about 360,000 distinct CDR3 sequences, with roughly 13% seen only once. Clones ranked in the top ten supply roughly 8.3% of the sample.

This clonotype was sampled from a woman between 18 and 29 years old with Graves' hyperthyroidism. The sequenced sample was blood. The chain uses TRBV7-3 and TRBJ2-2; the D region is possibly TRBD1 or TRBD2, each matching across 5 bases. The sequence in DNA is TGTGCCACCTCTGGGGGTCGGGGCACCGGGGAGCTGTTTTTT. Its coded protein is CATSGGRGTGELFF.